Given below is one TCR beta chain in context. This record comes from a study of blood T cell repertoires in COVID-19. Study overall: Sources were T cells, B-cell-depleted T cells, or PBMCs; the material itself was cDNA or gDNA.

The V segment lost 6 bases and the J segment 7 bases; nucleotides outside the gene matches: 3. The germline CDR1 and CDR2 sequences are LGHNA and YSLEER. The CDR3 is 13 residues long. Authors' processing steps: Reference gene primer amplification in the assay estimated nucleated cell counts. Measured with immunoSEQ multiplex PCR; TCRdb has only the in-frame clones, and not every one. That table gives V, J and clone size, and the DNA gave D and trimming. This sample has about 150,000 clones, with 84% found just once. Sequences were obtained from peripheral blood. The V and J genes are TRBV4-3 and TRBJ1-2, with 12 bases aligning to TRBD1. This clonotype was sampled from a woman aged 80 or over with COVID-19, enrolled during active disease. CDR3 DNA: TGCGCCAGCAGGGGACAGGGGGCGGCTGGCTACACCTTC. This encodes CASRGQGAAGYTF.